This TCR beta chain originates from a study of T-cell reconstitution after alpha-beta-depleted transplantation in children. At least ten counts were recorded for this clonotype. The TCRbeta library incorporated unique molecular identifiers. Using its own MiXCR run on the PCR reads, TCRdb lists one record per CDR3 protein. The sample includes under 300,000 distinct CDR3 sequences, 7.5% to 10% seen only once; the top ten take approximately 5.4%. This CDR3 spans 14 amino acids. The trim removed 4 bases at V and 4 bases at J, leaving 4 bases unmatched. CDR1 is SGHKS and CDR2 is YYEKEE in the germline V gene (reference sequence).

The V call is TRBV5-5, the J call TRBJ2-3; 9 bases are a match to TRBD1. This receptor was taken from a human donor who donated a stem cell graft to a child with SCID. Sequences were derived from PBMCs from the stem cell graft donor, sampled from the stem cell graft. Here the CDR3 reads CASSATGGPDTQYF. The CDR3 DNA is TGTGCCAGCAGCGCAACAGGGGGCCCAGATACGCAGTATTTT.